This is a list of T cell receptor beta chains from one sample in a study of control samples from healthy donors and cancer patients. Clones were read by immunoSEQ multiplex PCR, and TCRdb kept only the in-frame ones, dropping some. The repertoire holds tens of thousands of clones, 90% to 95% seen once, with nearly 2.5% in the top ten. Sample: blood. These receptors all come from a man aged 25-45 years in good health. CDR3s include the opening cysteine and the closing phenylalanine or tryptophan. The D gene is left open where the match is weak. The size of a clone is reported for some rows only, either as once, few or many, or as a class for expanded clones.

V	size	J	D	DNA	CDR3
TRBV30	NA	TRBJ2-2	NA	TGTGCCTGGAGTTTGAGAACCACCGGGGAGCTGTTTTTT	CAWSLRTTGELFF
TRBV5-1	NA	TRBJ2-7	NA	TGCGCCAGCAGCCTCGGGGGCAGCCCCTACGAGCAGTACTTC	CASSLGGSPYEQYF
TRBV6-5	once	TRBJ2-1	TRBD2	TGTGCCAGCAGCCGTACTAGCGGGGTCCACAATGAGCAGTTCTTC	CASSRTSGVHNEQFF
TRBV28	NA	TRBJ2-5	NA	TGTGCCAGCAGTTTCCTCGGAGCGGAAGAGACCCAGTACTTC	CASSFLGAEETQYF
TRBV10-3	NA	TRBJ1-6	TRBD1	TGTGCCATCACAGGGGGTAGTTCACCCCTCCACTTT	CAITGGSSPLHF
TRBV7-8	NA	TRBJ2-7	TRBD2	TGTGCCAGCAGCTTAGCTTCGGGACGACCGGGAGGTCGTGACGAGCAGTACTTC	CASSLASGRPGGRDEQYF
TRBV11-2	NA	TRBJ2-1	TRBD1	TGTGCCAGCAGTTCGGTCAGGGGGCACGGTGAGCAGTTCTTC	CASSSVRGHGEQFF
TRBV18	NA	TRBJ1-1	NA	TGTGCCAGCTCGGCGGGACTTACGAACACTGAAGCTTTCTTT	CASSAGLTNTEAFF
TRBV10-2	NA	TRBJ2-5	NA	TGCGCCAGCAGTGAGTTTGGTGGAGAGACCCAGTACTTC	CASSEFGGETQYF
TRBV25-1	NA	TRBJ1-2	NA	TGTGCCAGCAGTGCAACAACAGTGGGCTATGGCTACACCTTC	CASSATTVGYGYTF
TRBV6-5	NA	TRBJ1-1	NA	TGTGCCAGCAGTTTCGGACAGAACACTGAAGCTTTCTTT	CASSFGQNTEAFF
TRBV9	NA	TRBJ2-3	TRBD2	TGTGCCAGCAGCGCCAGCGGGAGTGGCACAGATACGCAGTATTTT	CASSASGSGTDTQYF
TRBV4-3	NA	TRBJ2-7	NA	TGCGCCAGCAGCCACCGACCAGACTACGAGCAGTACTTC	CASSHRPDYEQYF
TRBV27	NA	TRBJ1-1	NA	TGTGCCAGCAGTCCTCAAAATTGGGACACTGAAGCTTTCTTT	CASSPQNWDTEAFF
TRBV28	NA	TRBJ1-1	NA	TGTGCCAGCAGCCACTGGGCGGGACTCGGGAACACTGAAGCTTTCTTT	CASSHWAGLGNTEAFF
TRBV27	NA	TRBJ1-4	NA	TGTGCCAGCAGGAGCTGGGGGGGGACTGCAACTAATGAAAAACTGTTTTTT	CASRSWGGTATNEKLFF
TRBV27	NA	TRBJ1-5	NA	TGTGCCAGCAGTTTCAGGGGTAACAATCAGCCCCAGCATTTT	CASSFRGNNQPQHF
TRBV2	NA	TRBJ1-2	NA	TGTGCCAGCGACACCTCGGGGAGGGAGGGCGGCTACACCTTC	CASDTSGREGGYTF
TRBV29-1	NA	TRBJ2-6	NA	TGCAGCGTTGAGAGGTACTTCCCAGCCTCTGGGGCCAACGTCCTGACTTTC	CSVERYFPASGANVLTF
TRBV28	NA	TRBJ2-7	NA	TGTGCCAGCAGTTCCCCGACAGGTCCCTACGAGCAGTACTTC	CASSSPTGPYEQYF
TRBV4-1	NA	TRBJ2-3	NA	TGCGCCAGCAGCCAAGATGGTAGCGCACGCACAGATACGCAGTATTTT	CASSQDGSARTDTQYF
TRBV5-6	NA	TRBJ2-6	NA	TGTGCCAGCAGCTTGGAGGGCTCTGGGGCCAACGTCCTGACTTTC	CASSLEGSGANVLTF
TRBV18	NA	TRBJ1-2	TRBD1	TGTGCCAGCTCACCACAGGGGGCGGGCTACACCTTC	CASSPQGAGYTF
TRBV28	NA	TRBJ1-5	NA	TGTGCCAGCAGTTCTCCGGGACGGCAAAATCAGCCCCAGCATTTT	CASSSPGRQNQPQHF
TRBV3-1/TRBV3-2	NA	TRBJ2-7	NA	TGTGCCAGCAGCCAAGTCGGGACCTCGAGCTCCTACGAGCAGTACTTC	CASSQVGTSSSYEQYF
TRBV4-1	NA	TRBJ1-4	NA	TGCGCCAGCAGCCAAGATGCAACCAGACCCGAAAAACTGTTTTTT	CASSQDATRPEKLFF
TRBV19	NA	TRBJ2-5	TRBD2	TGTGCCAGTAGTATTCGGCTAGCGGCGTACCAAGAGACCCAGTACTTC	CASSIRLAAYQETQYF
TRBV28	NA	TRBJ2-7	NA	TGTGCCAGCAGCCACGGGGTGGGCTACGAGCAGTACTTC	CASSHGVGYEQYF
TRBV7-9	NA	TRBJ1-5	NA	TGTGCCAGCAGCTCCTCCAGGCTTAGCAATCAGCCCCAGCATTTT	CASSSSRLSNQPQHF
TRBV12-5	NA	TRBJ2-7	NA	TGTGCTAGTGGGTTAACTCCCACAGAAGATGGATACGAGCAGTACTTC	CASGLTPTEDGYEQYF
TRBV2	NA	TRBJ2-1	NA	TGTGCCAGCAGTGCGTTGGGGGGTGGATACAATGAGCAGTTCTTC	CASSALGGGYNEQFF
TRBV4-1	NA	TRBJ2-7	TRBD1	TGCGCCAGCAGCCCTTCGGACAGGGGACACTACGAGCAGTACTTC	CASSPSDRGHYEQYF
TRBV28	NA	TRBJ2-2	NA	TGTGCCAGCAGTCCCCCGCAATACACCGGGGAGCTGTTTTTT	CASSPPQYTGELFF
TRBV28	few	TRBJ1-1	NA	TGTGCCACTAAGAGAGGGGGTTTGAACACTGAAGCTTTCTTT	CATKRGGLNTEAFF
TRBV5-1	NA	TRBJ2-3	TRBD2	TGCGCCAGCAGCTCCGGGCGGGGACTAGTAAGCACAGATACGCAGTATTTT	CASSSGRGLVSTDTQYF
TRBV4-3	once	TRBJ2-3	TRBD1	TGCGCCAGCAGCCCACAGGGGAGACAGGGGCGAGATACGCAGTATTTT	CASSPQGRQGRDTQYF
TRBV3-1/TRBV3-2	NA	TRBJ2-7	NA	TGTGCCAGCAGCCAGGTTATCTACGAGCAGTACTTC	CASSQVIYEQYF
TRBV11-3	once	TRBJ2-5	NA	TGTGCCAGCAGCTCGAACCAAGAGACCCAGTACTTC	CASSSNQETQYF
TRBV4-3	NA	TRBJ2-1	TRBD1	TGCGCCAGCAGCCAGAACCCTCGGGCAGGGGGAATTTCGGAGCAGTTCTTC	CASSQNPRAGGISEQFF
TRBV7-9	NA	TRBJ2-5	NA	TGTGCCAGCAGCCAGAGTAATGGAGAGACCCAGTACTTC	CASSQSNGETQYF
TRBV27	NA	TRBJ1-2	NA	TGTGCCAGCAGTTTAATGGCGGGGGGACTTGGGGATGGCTACACCTTC	CASSLMAGGLGDGYTF
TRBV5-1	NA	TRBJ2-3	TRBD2	TGCGCCAGCAGCACCCCGAGGGGACTAGCGGGAGGTTGGGCAGATACGCAGTATTTT	CASSTPRGLAGGWADTQYF
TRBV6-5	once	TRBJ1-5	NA	TGTGCCAGCAGTTACAGCAGTTGGGGACTTAATCAGCCCCAGCATTTT	CASSYSSWGLNQPQHF
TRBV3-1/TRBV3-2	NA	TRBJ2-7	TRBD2	TGTGCCAGCAGCCAATTGGGGACTAGCGGCTGCTACGAGCAGTACTTC	CASSQLGTSGCYEQYF
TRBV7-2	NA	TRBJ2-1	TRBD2	TGTGCCAGCAGCCAGCTGGCGGGAGGGCCCCATGAGCAGTTCTTC	CASSQLAGGPHEQFF
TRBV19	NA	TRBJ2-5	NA	TGTGCCAGTAGTATAGCGGGAACAGAGACCCAGTACTTC	CASSIAGTETQYF
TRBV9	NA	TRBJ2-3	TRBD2	TGTGCCAGCTCCCGTCGACTAGCGGGAGCGGGAGATACGCAGTATTTT	CASSRRLAGAGDTQYF
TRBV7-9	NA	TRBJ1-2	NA	TGTGCCAGCAGCTCTCGGGACACCAACTATGGCTACACCTTC	CASSSRDTNYGYTF
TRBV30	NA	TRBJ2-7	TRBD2	TGTGCTTGTCGGGGGGGGCCCTACGAGCAGTACTTC	CACRGGPYEQYF
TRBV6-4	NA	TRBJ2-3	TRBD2	TGTGCCAGCAGTACCGGGACTACCCCCACAGATACGCAGTATTTT	CASSTGTTPTDTQYF
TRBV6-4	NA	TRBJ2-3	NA	TGTGCCAGCAGTCCAGACGGCGCTGGTACGCAGTATTTT	CASSPDGAGTQYF
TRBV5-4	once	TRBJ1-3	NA	TGTGCCAGCAGCTTGGATGGAAACACCATATATTTT	CASSLDGNTIYF
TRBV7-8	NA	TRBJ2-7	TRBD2	TGTGCCAGCAGCCCGAGACTAGCGGGGCCCTACGAGCAGTACTTC	CASSPRLAGPYEQYF
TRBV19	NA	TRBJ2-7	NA	TGTGCCAGTAGTCCCGACAGGAGCTCCTACGAGCAGTACTTC	CASSPDRSSYEQYF